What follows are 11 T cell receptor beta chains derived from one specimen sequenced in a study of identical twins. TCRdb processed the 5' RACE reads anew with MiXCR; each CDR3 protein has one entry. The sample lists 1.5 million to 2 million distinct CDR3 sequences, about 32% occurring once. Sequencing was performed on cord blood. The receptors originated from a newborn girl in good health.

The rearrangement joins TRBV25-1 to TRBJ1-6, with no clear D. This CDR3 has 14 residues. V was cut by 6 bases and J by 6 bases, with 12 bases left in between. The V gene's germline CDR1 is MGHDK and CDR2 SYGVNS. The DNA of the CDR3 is TGTGCCAGCAGCCCGGGAGTTTTTAATTCACCCCTCCACTTT. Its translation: CASSPGVFNSPLHF.

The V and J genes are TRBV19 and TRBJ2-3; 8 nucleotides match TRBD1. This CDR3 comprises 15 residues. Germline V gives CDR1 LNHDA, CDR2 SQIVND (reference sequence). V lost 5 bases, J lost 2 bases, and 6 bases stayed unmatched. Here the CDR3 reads CASSRDRWDTDTQYF. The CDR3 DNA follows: TGTGCCAGTAGTCGGGACAGGTGGGACACAGATACGCAGTATTTT.

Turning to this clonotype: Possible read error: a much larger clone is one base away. The CDR3, as DNA: TGTGCCAGCAGTACTACGGGACTAAACTATGGCCACACCTTC. It yields the protein CASSTTGLNYGHTF. The rearrangement joins TRBV6-5 to TRBJ1-2; TRBD1 is a possible D gene (5 bases). Looked up from germline, CDR1 is MNHEY and CDR2 is SVGAGI. The CDR3 consists of 14 residues.

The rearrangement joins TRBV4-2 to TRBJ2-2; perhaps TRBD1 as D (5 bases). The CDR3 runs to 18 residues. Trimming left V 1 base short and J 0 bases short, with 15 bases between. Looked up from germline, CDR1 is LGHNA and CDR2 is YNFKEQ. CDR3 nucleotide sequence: TGTGCCAGCAGCCAAGCTCCTAGGGGCCAGACGAACACCGGGGAGCTGTTTTTT. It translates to CASSQAPRGQTNTGELFF.

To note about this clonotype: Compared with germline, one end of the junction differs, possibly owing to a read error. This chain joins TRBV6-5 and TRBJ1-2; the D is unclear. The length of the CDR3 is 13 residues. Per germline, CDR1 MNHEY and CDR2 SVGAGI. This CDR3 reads CAGSPGTNYGYTF. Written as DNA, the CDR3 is TGTGCCGGCAGCCCCGGGACTAACTATGGCTACACCTTC.

CDR3 bases: TGCGCCAGCAGCTCATGGGGACAGGGCGCCGGGGAGCTGTTTTTT. This codes for CASSSWGQGAGELFF. The chain couples TRBV5-1 to TRBJ2-2; TRBD1 matches 9 bases. There are 15 residues in the CDR3. Looked up from germline, CDR1 is SGHRS and CDR2 is YFSETQ. The junction had 6 bases not matched to a gene; V was cut back by 3 bases and J by 6 bases.

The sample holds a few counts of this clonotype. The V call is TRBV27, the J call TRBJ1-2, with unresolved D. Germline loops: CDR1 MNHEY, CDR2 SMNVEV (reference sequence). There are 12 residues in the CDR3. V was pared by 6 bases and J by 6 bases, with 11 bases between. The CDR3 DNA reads TGTGCCAGCAGCTCCGGACGGGATGGCTACACCTTC. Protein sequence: CASSSGRDGYTF.

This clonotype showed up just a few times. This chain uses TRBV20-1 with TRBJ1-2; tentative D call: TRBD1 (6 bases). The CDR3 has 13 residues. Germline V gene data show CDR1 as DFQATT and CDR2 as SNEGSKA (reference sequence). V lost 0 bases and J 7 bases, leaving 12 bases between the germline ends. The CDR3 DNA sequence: TGCAGTGCTAGAGATCGGGGGCAAGGTGGCTACACCTTC. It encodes CSARDRGQGGYTF.

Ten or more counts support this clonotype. The CDR3, as DNA: TGTGCCAGCAGTTTAGGGGGACAGGGCTCCTACGAGCAGTACTTC. This gives the protein CASSLGGQGSYEQYF. The chain combines TRBV28 with TRBJ2-7, with TRBD1 matching over 9 bases. V shed 2 bases, J shed 0 bases, and the junction held 2 bases outside the gene matches. Germline V CDR1 and CDR2: MDHEN, SYDVKM. The CDR3 sequence is 15 residues long.

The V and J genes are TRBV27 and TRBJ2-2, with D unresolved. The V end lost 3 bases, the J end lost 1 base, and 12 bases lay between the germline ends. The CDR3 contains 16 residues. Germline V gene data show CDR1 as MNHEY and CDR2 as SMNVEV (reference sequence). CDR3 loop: CASSLFWLGNTGELFF. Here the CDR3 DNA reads TGTGCCAGCAGTTTGTTTTGGCTAGGGAACACCGGGGAGCTGTTTTTT.

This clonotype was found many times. The CDR3 spells CSVEDLTVSYGYTF. CDR3 coding DNA: TGCAGCGTTGAAGATCTTACAGTATCTTATGGCTACACCTTC. The chain combines TRBV29-1 with TRBJ1-2; D is unresolved. This CDR3 has 14 amino acids. Germline CDR1 SQVTM, CDR2 ANQGSEA. V lost 0 bases, J lost 5 bases, and 13 bases lay in between.